This T cell receptor beta chain was identified in a study of blood T cell repertoires in COVID-19. Study details: The cDNA or gDNA used as material had been derived from T cells, B-cell-depleted T cells, or PBMCs.

CDR1 is GTSNPN and CDR2 is SVGIG in the germline V gene (reference sequence). The CDR3 has 13 amino acids. Trimming cost V 2 bases and J 2 bases; bases outside gene matches: 3. TCRdb keeps only in-frame clones here, not all; method: immunoSEQ multiplex PCR. This sample has a few hundred thousand clones; around 91% occur once, and the top ten carry 8% to 10%. The specimen was PBMCs or T cells enriched from blood (not recorded which). The clonotype comes from a middle-aged woman who had recovered from COVID-19. The chain couples TRBV30 to TRBJ2-7; 7 bases fit TRBD1. CDR3 coding DNA: TGTGCCTGGAGTACTGGGACAGCCTACGAGCAGTACTTC. It specifies CAWSTGTAYEQYF.